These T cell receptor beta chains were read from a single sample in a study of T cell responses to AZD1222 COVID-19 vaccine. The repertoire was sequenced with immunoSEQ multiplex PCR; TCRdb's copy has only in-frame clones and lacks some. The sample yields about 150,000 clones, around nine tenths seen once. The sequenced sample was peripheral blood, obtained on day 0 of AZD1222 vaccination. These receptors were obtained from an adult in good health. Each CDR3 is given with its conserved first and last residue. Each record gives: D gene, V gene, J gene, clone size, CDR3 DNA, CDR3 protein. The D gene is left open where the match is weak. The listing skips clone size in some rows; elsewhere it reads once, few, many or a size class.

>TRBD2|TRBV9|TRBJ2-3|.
TGTGCCAGCAGCGCGTCTAGCGGGACGGCAGATACGCAGTATTTT
CASSASSGTADTQYF
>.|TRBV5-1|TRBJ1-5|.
TGCGCCAGCAGCGCGACCGGGACAAATAGCAATCAGCCCCAGCATTTT
CASSATGTNSNQPQHF
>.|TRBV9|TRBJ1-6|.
TGTGCCAGCAGCCGGACAATTTCCCCCTATAATTCACCCCTCCACTTT
CASSRTISPYNSPLHF
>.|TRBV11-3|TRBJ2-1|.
TGTGCCAGCAGCTTAGGGCTGGAGGGGCACAATGAGCAGTTCTTC
CASSLGLEGHNEQFF
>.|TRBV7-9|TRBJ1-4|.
TGTGCCAGCAGCTTACAACCTGAAAAACTGTTTTTT
CASSLQPEKLFF
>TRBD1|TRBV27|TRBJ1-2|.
TGTGCCAGCAGTTTGGACAGGCGGGGCTACACCTTC
CASSLDRRGYTF
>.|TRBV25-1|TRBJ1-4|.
TGTGCCAGCAGTCCGGTGGGGGAGGTACTGTTTTTT
CASSPVGEVLFF
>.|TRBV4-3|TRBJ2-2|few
TGCGCCAGCAGCCGTATACAGAACACCGGGGAGCTGTTTTTT
CASSRIQNTGELFF
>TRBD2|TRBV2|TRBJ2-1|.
TGTGCCAGCAGTGTCCAAGGACTAGTCTACAATGAGCAGTTCTTC
CASSVQGLVYNEQFF
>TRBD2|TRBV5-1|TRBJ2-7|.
TGCGCCAGCAGCTTGGAGGGAGGGCCTTCAAACGAGCAGTACTTC
CASSLEGGPSNEQYF
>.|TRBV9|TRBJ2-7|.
TGTGCCAGCAGCAAACTAGGCCGGGATCAACCGGAGCAGTACTTC
CASSKLGRDQPEQYF
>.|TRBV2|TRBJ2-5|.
TGTGCCAGCAGTGTGAAGGGAGAGACCCAGTACTTC
CASSVKGETQYF
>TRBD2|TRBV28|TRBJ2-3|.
TGTGCCAGCAGTTGGGGACTAGCGGGAGGAAACACAGATACGCAGTATTTT
CASSWGLAGGNTDTQYF
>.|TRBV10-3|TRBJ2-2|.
TGTGCCATCAGTGGTCAAGACGGGGAGCTGTTTTTT
CAISGQDGELFF
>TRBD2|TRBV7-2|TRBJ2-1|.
TGTGCCAGCAGTCACCGGACTAGCTCCTACAATGAGCAGTTCTTC
CASSHRTSSYNEQFF
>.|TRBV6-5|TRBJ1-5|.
TGTGCCAGCAGCTCGGGGGGGCGAAATCAGCCCCAGCATTTT
CASSSGGRNQPQHF
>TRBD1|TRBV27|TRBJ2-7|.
TGTGCCAGCAGTTCACCCGGGACAGGGCCCCCCTACGAGCAGTACTTC
CASSSPGTGPPYEQYF
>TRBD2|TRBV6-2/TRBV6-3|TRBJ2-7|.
TGTGCCAGCAGTTCCGGGACTAGCGGAGAGTACGAGCAGTACTTC
CASSSGTSGEYEQYF
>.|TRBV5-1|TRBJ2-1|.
TGCGCCAGCAGCTCGCTGCGGACGGGGAATGAGCAGTTCTTC
CASSSLRTGNEQFF
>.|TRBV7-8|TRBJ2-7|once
TGTGCCAGCAGCTTAAATACCCCCAGGTCGTCCTACGAGCAGTACTTC
CASSLNTPRSSYEQYF
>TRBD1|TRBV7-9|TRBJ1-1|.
TGTGCCAGCAGCCGACAGGGGATGAACACTGAAGCTTTCTTT
CASSRQGMNTEAFF
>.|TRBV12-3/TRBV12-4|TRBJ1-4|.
TGTGCCAGCAGTTTATTCGGGGAAAAACTGTTTTTT
CASSLFGEKLFF
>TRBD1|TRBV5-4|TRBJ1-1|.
TGTGCCAGCAGCTTGGGGGGACAGGGTTCGAACACTGAAGCTTTCTTT
CASSLGGQGSNTEAFF
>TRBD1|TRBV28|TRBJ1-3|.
TGTGCCAGCAGTTCCTGGACAGGCTCTGGAAACACCATATATTTT
CASSSWTGSGNTIYF
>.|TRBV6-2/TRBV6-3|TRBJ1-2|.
TGTGCCAGCAGTTACGGGCGGAACTATGGCTACACCTTC
CASSYGRNYGYTF
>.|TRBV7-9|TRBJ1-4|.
TGTGCCAGCAGCCCTTCGTTGGGAGCGAATGAAAAACTGTTTTTT
CASSPSLGANEKLFF
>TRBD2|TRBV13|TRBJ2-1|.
TGTGCCAGCAGCTTAGGCTTTAGCGGGAGCTACAATGAGCAGTTCTTC
CASSLGFSGSYNEQFF
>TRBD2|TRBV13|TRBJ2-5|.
TGTGCCAGCAGCTTAGCGGCTAGCGGGAGCCAAGAGACCCAGTACTTC
CASSLAASGSQETQYF
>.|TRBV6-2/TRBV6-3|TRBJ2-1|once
TGTGCCAGCAGTTACAGGCAAGCCCCGGGGTACAATGAGCAGTTCTTC
CASSYRQAPGYNEQFF
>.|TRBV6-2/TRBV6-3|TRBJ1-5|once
TGTGCCAGCAGTTACCCCCGAGCAGGAGGAGGCAATCAGCCCCAGCATTTT
CASSYPRAGGGNQPQHF
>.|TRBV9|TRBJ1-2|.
TGTGCCAGCAGCCCAGGAGGGTATGGCTACACCTTC
CASSPGGYGYTF
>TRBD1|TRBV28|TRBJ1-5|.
TGTGCCGGCCGGGACAGGGGAGGAAGTCAGCCCCAGCATTTT
CAGRDRGGSQPQHF
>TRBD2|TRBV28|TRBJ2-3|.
TGTGCCAGCAGTCTTACGACTAGCGGGAGTCGAGGTACGCAGTATTTT
CASSLTTSGSRGTQYF
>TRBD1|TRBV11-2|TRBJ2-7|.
TGTGCCAGCAGCTCAGGACAGGAAGTGGAGCAGTACTTC
CASSSGQEVEQYF
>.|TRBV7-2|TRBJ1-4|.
TGTGCCAGCAGCGTGGACTACAATGAAAAACTGTTTTTT
CASSVDYNEKLFF
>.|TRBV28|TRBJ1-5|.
TGTGCCAGCAGTTTAGGCGTACAGCTAAATCAGCCCCAGCATTTT
CASSLGVQLNQPQHF
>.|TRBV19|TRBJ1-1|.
TGTGCCAGTACCTCCCGGGGGAGCACTGAAGCTTTCTTT
CASTSRGSTEAFF
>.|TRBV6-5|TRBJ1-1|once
TGTGCCAGCAGCACACTAAACACTGAAGCTTTCTTT
CASSTLNTEAFF
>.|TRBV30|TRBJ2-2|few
TGTGCCTGGAGCGGGATGAGGGAGCTGTTTTTT
CAWSGMRELFF
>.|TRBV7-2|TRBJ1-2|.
TGTGCCAGCAGCTCTACAGGTGGGGCGAACTATGGCTACACCTTC
CASSSTGGANYGYTF
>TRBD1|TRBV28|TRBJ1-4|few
TGTGCCAGCAGCCCGGGACAGGGAAGGGAAAAACTGTTTTTT
CASSPGQGREKLFF
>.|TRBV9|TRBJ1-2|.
TGTGCCAGCAGCGGACCAACAGAGATCTATGGCTACACCTTC
CASSGPTEIYGYTF
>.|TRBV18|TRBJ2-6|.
TGTGCCAGCTCACCCCCGGGGACGAGGGCTGGGGCCAACGTCCTGACTTTC
CASSPPGTRAGANVLTF
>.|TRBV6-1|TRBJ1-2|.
TGTGCCAGCAGTGAAACGTACCAGGGGTCTGGCTACACCTTC
CASSETYQGSGYTF
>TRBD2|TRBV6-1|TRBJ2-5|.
TGTGCCAGCAGTGAAGCGCGGGGGGGTAGGAGAGAGACCCAGTACTTC
CASSEARGGRRETQYF
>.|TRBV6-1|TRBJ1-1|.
TGTGCCAGCAGTGAAGCGCCGACAGCCGCGGTCGAAGCTTTCTTT
CASSEAPTAAVEAFF
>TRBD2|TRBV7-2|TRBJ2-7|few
TGTGCCAGCAGCTTTGGCGGGAGGGTAAAGGAGCAGTACTTC
CASSFGGRVKEQYF
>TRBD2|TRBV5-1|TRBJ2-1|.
TGCGCCAGCAGCTTAACTAGCGGATTAAATGAGGCGTTCTTC
CASSLTSGLNEAFF
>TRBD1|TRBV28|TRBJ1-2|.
TGTGCCAGCAGAACGACACAGGGGGCCGTGGGGGGCTACACCTTC
CASRTTQGAVGGYTF
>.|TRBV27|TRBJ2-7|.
TGTGCCAGCAGTTCCAGTACAGACTACGAGCAGTACTTC
CASSSSTDYEQYF
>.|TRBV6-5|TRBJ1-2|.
TGTGCCAGCAGAACCCGTGTGATGGCTAACTATGGCTACACCTTC
CASRTRVMANYGYTF
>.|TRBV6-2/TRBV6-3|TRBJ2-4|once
TGTGCCAGCAGTTACACAGAAAACATTCAGTACTTC
CASSYTENIQYF
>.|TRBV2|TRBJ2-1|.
TGTGCCAGCAGCTTGGATGAGCAGTTCTTC
CASSLDEQFF
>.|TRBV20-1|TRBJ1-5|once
TGCAGTGCTAGTCCACTCGTCGGGCAGGCAAGCAATCAGCCCCAGCATTTT
CSASPLVGQASNQPQHF
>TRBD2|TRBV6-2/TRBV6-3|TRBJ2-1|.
TGTGCCAGCAGTTACTCACTCACTAGCGGTGACAATGAGCAGTTCTTC
CASSYSLTSGDNEQFF
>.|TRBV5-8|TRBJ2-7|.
TGTGCCAGCAGCTCCAGCGGGGAGCAGTACTTC
CASSSSGEQYF
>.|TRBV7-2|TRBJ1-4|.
TGTGCCAGCAGCCCCACCCTCGGCCTGAATGAAAAACTGTTTTTT
CASSPTLGLNEKLFF